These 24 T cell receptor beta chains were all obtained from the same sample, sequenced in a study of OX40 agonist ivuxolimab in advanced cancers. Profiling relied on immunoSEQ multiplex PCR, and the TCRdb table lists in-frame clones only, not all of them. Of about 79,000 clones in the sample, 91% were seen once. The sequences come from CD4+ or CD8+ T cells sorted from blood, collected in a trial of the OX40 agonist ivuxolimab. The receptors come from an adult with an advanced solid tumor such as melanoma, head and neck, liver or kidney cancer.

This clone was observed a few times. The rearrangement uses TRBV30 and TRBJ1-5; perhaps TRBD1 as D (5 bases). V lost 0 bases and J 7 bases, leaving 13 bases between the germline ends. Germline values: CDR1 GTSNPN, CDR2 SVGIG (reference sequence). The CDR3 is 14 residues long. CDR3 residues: CAWSVLGARQPQHF. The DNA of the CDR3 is TGTGCCTGGAGTGTACTAGGGGCGAGGCAGCCCCAGCATTTT.

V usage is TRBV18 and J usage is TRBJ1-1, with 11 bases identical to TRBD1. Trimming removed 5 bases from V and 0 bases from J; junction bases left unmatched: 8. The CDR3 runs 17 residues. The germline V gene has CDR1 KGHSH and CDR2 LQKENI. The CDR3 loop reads CASSNPGQGVVNTEAFF. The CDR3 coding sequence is TGTGCCAGCTCAAACCCGGGACAGGGGGTTGTGAACACTGAAGCTTTCTTT.

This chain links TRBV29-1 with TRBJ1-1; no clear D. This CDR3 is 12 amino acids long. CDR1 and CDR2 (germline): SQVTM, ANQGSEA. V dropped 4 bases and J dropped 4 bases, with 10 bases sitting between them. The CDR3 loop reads CSVVGSATEAFF. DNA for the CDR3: TGCAGCGTTGTTGGGTCGGCCACTGAAGCTTTCTTT.

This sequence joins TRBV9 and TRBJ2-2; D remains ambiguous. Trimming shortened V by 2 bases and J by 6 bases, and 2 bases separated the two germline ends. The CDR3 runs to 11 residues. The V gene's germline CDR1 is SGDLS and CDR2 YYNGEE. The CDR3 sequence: CASSVAGELFF. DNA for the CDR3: TGTGCCAGCAGCGTGGCCGGGGAGCTGTTTTTT.

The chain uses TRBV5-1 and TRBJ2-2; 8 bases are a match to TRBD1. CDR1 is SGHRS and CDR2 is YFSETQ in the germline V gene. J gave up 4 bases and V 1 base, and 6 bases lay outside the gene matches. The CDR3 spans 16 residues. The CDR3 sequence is CASSLNQGAITGELFF. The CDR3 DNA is TGCGCCAGCAGCTTGAATCAGGGGGCTATCACCGGGGAGCTGTTTTTT.

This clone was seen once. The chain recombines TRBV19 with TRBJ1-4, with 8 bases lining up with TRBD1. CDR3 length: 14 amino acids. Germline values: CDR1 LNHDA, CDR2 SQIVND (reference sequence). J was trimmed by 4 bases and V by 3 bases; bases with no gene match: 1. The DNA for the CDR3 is TGTGCCAGTAGTATCGGACAGGGTAATGAAAAACTGTTTTTT. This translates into CASSIGQGNEKLFF.

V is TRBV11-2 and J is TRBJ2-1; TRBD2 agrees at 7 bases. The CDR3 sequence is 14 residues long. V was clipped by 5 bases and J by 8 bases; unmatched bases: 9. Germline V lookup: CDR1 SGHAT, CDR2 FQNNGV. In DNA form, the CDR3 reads TGTGCCAGCAGCCGGACTAGGACACCGGATGAGCAGTTCTTC. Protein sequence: CASSRTRTPDEQFF.

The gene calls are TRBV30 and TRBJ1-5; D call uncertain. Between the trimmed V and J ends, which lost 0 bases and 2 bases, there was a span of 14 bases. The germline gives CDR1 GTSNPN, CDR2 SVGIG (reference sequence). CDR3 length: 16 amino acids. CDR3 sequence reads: CAWSVWGTTGNQPQHF. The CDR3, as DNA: TGTGCCTGGAGTGTTTGGGGAACGACGGGCAATCAGCCCCAGCATTTT. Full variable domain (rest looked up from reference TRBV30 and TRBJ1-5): SQTIHQWPATLVQPVGSPLSLECTVEGTSNPNLYWYRQAAGRGLQLLFYSVGIGQISSEVPQNLSASRPQDRQFILSSKKLLLSDSGFYLCAWSVWGTTGNQPQHFGDGTRLSIL.

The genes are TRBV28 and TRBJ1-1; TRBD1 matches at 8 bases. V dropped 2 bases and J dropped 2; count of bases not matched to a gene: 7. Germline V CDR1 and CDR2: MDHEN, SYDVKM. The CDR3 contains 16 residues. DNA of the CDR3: TGTGCCAGCAGTTTAGGGGCACAGGGGGGAAACACTGAAGCTTTCTTT. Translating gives CASSLGAQGGNTEAFF.

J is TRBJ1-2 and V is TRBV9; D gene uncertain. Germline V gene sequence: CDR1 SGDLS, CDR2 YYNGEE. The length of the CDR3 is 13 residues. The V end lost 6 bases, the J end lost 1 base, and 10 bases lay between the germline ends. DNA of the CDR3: TGTGCCAGCACCGTCTCCGGTAACTATGGCTACACCTTC. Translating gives CASTVSGNYGYTF.

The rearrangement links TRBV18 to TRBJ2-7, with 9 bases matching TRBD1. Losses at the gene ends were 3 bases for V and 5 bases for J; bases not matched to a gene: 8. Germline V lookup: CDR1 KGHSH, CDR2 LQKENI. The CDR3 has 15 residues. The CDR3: CASSPGYRGQDEQYF. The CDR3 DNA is TGTGCCAGCTCACCGGGGTACAGGGGGCAGGACGAGCAGTACTTC. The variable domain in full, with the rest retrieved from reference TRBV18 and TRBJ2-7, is NAGVMQNPRHLVRRRGQEARLRCSPMKGHSHVYWYRQLPEEGLKFMVYLQKENIIDESGMPKERFSAEFPKEGPSILRIQQVVRGDSAAYFCASSPGYRGQDEQYFGPGTRLTVT.

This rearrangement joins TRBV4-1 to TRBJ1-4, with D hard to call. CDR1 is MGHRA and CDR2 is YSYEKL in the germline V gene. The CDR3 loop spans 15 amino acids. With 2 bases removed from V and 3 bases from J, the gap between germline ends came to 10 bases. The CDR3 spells CASSQYGLANEKLFF. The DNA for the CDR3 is TGCGCCAGCAGCCAATACGGGCTAGCTAATGAAAAACTGTTTTTT.

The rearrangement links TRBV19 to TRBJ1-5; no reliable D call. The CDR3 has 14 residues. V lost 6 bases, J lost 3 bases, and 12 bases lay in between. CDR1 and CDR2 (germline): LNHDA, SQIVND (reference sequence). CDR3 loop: CASRLGRYNQPQHF. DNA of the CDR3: TGTGCCAGTAGGCTCGGGCGGTACAATCAGCCCCAGCATTTT.

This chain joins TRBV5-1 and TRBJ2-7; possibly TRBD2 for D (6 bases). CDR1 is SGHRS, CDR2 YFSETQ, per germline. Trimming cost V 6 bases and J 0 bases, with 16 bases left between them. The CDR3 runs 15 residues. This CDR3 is CASTSGDWSSYEQYF. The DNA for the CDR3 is TGCGCCAGCACCTCGGGGGACTGGAGCTCCTACGAGCAGTACTTC.

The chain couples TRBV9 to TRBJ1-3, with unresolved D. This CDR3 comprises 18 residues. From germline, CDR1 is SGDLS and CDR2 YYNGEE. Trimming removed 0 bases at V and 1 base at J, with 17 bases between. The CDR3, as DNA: TGTGCCAGCAGCGTAGAAGTCGGAGTAGGTTGGTCTGGAAACACCATATATTTT. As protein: CASSVEVGVGWSGNTIYF.

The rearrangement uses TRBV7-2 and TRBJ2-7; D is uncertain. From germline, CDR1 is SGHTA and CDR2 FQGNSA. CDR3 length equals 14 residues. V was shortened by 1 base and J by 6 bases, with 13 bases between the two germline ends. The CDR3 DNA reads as TGTGCCAGCAGCTTAGGGGCCCAGGCCTCCGAGCAGTACTTC. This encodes CASSLGAQASEQYF.

The CDR3 bases are TGTGCCAGCAACTCTCCTCAGGCGGATACGCAGTATTTT. Translated: CASNSPQADTQYF. The rearrangement uses TRBV5-4 and TRBJ2-3; no firm D call. The CDR3 runs 13 residues. V dropped 6 bases and J dropped 6 bases, with 14 bases sitting between them. Per germline, CDR1 SGHNT and CDR2 YYREEE (reference sequence).

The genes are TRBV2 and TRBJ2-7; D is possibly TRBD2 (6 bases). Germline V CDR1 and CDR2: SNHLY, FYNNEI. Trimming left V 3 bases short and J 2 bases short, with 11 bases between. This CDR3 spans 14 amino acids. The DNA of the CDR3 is TGTGCCAGCAGTGAGGGACTGGCGCCCTACGAGCAGTACTTC. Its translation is CASSEGLAPYEQYF. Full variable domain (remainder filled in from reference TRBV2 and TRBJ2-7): EPEVTQTPSHQVTQMGQEVILRCVPISNHLYFYWYRQILGQKVEFLVSFYNNEISEKSEIFDDQFSVERPDGSNFTLKIRSTKLEDSAMYFCASSEGLAPYEQYFGPGTRLTVT.

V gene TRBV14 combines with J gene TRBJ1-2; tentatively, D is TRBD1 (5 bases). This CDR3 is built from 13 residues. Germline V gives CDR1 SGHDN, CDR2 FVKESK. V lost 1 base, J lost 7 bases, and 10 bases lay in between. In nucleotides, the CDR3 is TGTGCCAGCAGCCAAGGGGGGAGAGGTGGCTACACCTTC. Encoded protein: CASSQGGRGGYTF.

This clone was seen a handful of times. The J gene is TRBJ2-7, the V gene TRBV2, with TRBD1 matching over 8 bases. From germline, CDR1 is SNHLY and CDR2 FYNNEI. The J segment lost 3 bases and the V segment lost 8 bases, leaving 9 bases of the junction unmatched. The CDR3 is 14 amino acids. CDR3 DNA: TGTGCCAGCGCACAACAGGGGGAACTCTACGAGCAGTACTTC. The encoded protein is CASAQQGELYEQYF.

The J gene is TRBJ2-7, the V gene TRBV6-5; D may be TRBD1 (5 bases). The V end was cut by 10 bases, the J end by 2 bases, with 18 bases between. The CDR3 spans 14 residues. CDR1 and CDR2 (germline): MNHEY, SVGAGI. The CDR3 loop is CATRADMTTYEQYF. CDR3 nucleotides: TGTGCCACTCGGGCGGACATGACAACCTACGAGCAGTACTTC.

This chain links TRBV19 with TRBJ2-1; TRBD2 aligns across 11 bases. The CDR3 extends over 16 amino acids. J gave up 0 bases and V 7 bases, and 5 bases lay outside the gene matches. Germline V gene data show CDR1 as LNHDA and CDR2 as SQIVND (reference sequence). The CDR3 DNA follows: TGTGCCAGTATGGGACTAGCGGCTCCCTCCTACAATGAGCAGTTCTTC. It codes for CASMGLAAPSYNEQFF.

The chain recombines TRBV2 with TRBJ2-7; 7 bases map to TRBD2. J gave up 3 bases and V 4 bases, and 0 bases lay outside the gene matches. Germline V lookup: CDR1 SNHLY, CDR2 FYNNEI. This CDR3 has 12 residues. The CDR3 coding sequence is TGTGCCAGCAGTGGGGACTACTACGAGCAGTACTTC. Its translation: CASSGDYYEQYF.

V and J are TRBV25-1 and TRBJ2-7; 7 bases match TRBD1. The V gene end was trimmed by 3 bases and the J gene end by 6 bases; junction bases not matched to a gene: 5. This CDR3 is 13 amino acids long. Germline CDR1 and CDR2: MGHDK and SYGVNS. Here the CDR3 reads CASSETGQGEQYF. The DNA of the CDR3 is TGTGCCAGCAGTGAGACAGGGCAGGGCGAGCAGTACTTC.